The sequence of this T cell receptor (beta chain) was determined in a study of T cells in Graves' hyperthyroidism and ophthalmopathy. The CDR3 regions of TCR beta were amplified from RNA transcripts. First-round RT-PCR targeting the TCR CDR3 was performed with the HTBI primer set. TCRdb independently ran MiXCR on the multiplex PCR reads; one entry per CDR3 protein. The table lists some 250,000 distinct CDR3 sequences, about 15% of them singletons. This clonotype was recorded at least ten times. The source is a woman aged 40 to 50 with Graves' hyperthyroidism that later progressed to Graves' ophthalmopathy. Sequencing was carried out using blood.

The CDR3 loop is CASSELRRGGTGELFF. In nucleotides, the CDR3 is TGTGCCAGCAGTGAATTACGGCGGGGGGGGACCGGGGAGCTGTTTTTT. The chain links TRBV6-1 to TRBJ2-2; TRBD2 matches at 9 bases. J was trimmed by 5 bases and V by 2 bases; bases with no gene match: 6. The CDR3 covers 16 residues. Germline CDR1 reads MNHNS; CDR2 reads SASEGT.